This is a list of T cell receptor beta chains from one sample in a study of sequential checkpoint blockade in melanoma. The table came from immunoSEQ multiplex PCR; TCRdb's copy has only in-frame clones and leaves some out. Of 1,500 to 2,000 clones detected, around a quarter appear once; the ten largest clones hold about 17%. Sequenced material: tumor tissue (inferred from file names), taken from a patient given nivolumab and ipilimumab in sequence. The receptors stem from a human donor with melanoma. Both conserved end residues are part of each CDR3.

v_gene: TRBV7-4; CDR3aa: CASSLLPSNEQFF
v_gene: TRBV25-1; CDR3aa: CASSEAGTQETQYF
v_gene: TRBV6-8; CDR3aa: CASRKGKLTSPTNEKLFF
v_gene: TRBV5-1; CDR3aa: CASSSGASTEISGANVLTF
v_gene: TRBV14; CDR3aa: CASSQSGQGNQPQHF
v_gene: TRBV11-3; CDR3aa: CASSLGLGAYEQYF
v_gene: TRBV6-8; CDR3aa: CASKQSGTTNTEAFF
v_gene: TRBV9; CDR3aa: CASSEGMGNIQYF
v_gene: TRBV11-3; CDR3aa: CASSAGLAATETQYF
v_gene: TRBV6-8; CDR3aa: CASSFDSGSGVRTDTQYF
v_gene: TRBV12-5; CDR3aa: CALGGNSGNTIYF
v_gene: TRBV11-3; CDR3aa: CASSLAQRGLGYEQYF
v_gene: TRBV6-8; CDR3aa: CASSYGRGQAFF
v_gene: TRBV6-8; CDR3aa: CASSLTGYEQFF
v_gene: TRBV5-1; CDR3aa: CASSRNPGDQETQYF
v_gene: TRBV11-3; CDR3aa: CASSLGQGAGEAFF
v_gene: TRBV6-8; CDR3aa: CASSGDSGMGETQYF
v_gene: TRBV9; CDR3aa: CASSDRDRDGETQYF
v_gene: TRBV30; CDR3aa: CAWRDGQFNSPLHF
v_gene: TRBV6-8; CDR3aa: CASSYSRVPPGNTIYF
v_gene: TRBV19; CDR3aa: CASSLGTGNTEAFF
v_gene: TRBV28; CDR3aa: CASSFPAQLYEQYF
v_gene: TRBV28; CDR3aa: CASSFLRGVNNEQFF
v_gene: TRBV7-5; CDR3aa: CASSLVLVGNTGELFF
v_gene: TRBV28; CDR3aa: CASSLPSIGANYGYTF
v_gene: TRBV4-1; CDR3aa: CASTQSSGGGEQYF
v_gene: TRBV28; CDR3aa: CASSSPRTGSHEQYF
v_gene: TRBV6-8; CDR3aa: CASRLGTGGSRFNEQYF